What follows is one T cell receptor beta chain and its context. After extraction with the RNeasy kit, roughly 0.45 to 1 ug of the RNA was reverse transcribed using random hexamers. TCRdb re-called the immunoSEQ multiplex PCR reads with MiXCR, one entry per CDR3 protein. Altogether over 120,000 distinct CDR3 sequences are present, roughly 94% being singletons, with the ten largest covering nearly 0.085%. These data originate in a study of CD8 T cells in Susac syndrome. The CDR3 is made up of 14 amino acids. V lost 2 bases and J lost 4, with 12 bases in between. Germline lookup yields CDR1 GTSNPN and CDR2 SVGIG (reference sequence).

The source of this sequence is a human donor in good health. The rearrangement links TRBV30 to TRBJ1-5, with D possibly TRBD1 on 6 matching bases. Material for sequencing was CD4+ T cells from PBMCs. CDR3 DNA: TGTGCCTGGAGTAATAGACAGGTAAATCAGCCCCAGCATTTT. Its translation: CAWSNRQVNQPQHF.